Following are 12 T cell receptor beta chains from one sample sequenced in a study of blood T cell repertoires in COVID-19. The assay was immunoSEQ multiplex PCR, and TCRdb's table has in-frame clones only and misses some. Of some 120,000 clones listed, 80% to 90% are singletons. The specimen sequenced was peripheral blood. The source is an elderly man with active or convalescent COVID-19.

In its sample, this clone was seen once. V and J are TRBV24-1 and TRBJ2-3; perhaps TRBD1 as D (5 bases). This CDR3 is 14 amino acids long. CDR1 KGHDR and CDR2 SFDVKD come from the germline V gene. Trimming took 4 bases from V and 4 from J, leaving 11 bases between them. The CDR3 here is CATSDPLTADTQYF. Written as DNA, the CDR3 is TGTGCCACCAGTGACCCCCTGACAGCAGATACGCAGTATTTT.

The J gene is TRBJ2-6, the V gene TRBV6-5; 7 bases are a match to TRBD1. Germline V gives CDR1 MNHEY, CDR2 SVGAGI. The CDR3 loop spans 15 amino acids. Trimming at V came to 5 bases and at J to 2 bases, leaving 3 bases not matched to a gene. The CDR3 region has the DNA TGTGCCAGCAGTCTCACAGGGGCTGGGGCCAACGTCCTGACTTTC. This encodes CASSLTGAGANVLTF.

This sequence joins TRBV6-6 and TRBJ1-3, with D unresolved. The germline V gene has CDR1 MNHNY and CDR2 SVGAGI (reference sequence). V was clipped by 0 bases and J by 1 base, with 4 bases between them. The CDR3 covers 14 residues. CDR3 region: CASSYSRSGNTIYF. CDR3 nucleotides: TGTGCCAGCAGTTACTCACGGTCTGGAAACACCATATATTTT.

The gene calls are TRBV10-3 and TRBJ2-7; the match to TRBD2 covers 7 bases. V lost 6 bases and J lost 3; bases outside the gene matches: 5. The CDR3 length is 13 residues. Germline V gene sequence: CDR1 ENHRY, CDR2 SYGVKD. In DNA form, the CDR3 reads TGTGCCATCAGAGGGGCGGGGGTCTACGAGCAGTACTTC. Translated: CAIRGAGVYEQYF.

The chain links TRBV4-3 to TRBJ2-1; 10 bases align to TRBD1. This CDR3 region has 14 residues. J lost 6 bases, V lost 4 bases, and 3 bases had no gene match. The V gene's germline CDR1 is LGHNA and CDR2 YSLEER. The CDR3 DNA sequence: TGCGCCAGCAGCCTTGGGACAGGGGTCAATGAGCAGTTCTTC. This translates into CASSLGTGVNEQFF.

The chain uses TRBV6-5 and TRBJ2-2, with D possibly TRBD1 on 5 matching bases. This CDR3 region has 14 residues. V was cut by 2 bases and J by 5 bases, with 9 bases left in between. The germline V gene encodes CDR1 MNHEY and CDR2 SVGAGI. In nucleotides, the CDR3 is TGTGCCAGCAGTTACGTTGGACAAACCGGGGAGCTGTTTTTT. Its protein product is CASSYVGQTGELFF.

This chain joins TRBV3-1 (or the pseudogene TRBV3-2) and TRBJ1-2, with D possibly being TRBD1 (6 bases). Deletions cut 4 bases from V and 8 bases from J, with 17 bases between. Per the germline V gene, CDR1 is LGHDT and CDR2 is YNNKEL (reference sequence). This CDR3 contains 14 residues. The CDR3 sequence is CASSPWQGSMGYTF. CDR3 nucleotide sequence: TGTGCCAGCAGCCCCTGGCAGGGGTCTATGGGCTACACCTTC.

This clone has a single count. The chain has TRBV29-1 and TRBJ2-2; the match to TRBD1 covers 8 bases. This CDR3 is 15 amino acids long. Germline V gene lookup returns CDR1 SQVTM and CDR2 ANQGSEA. The V gene end was trimmed by 6 bases and the J gene end by 4 bases; junction bases not matched to a gene: 10. CDR3 nucleotide sequence: TGCAGCGTGACAGGGGTAGGCACGAGCACCGGGGAGCTGTTTTTT. Residues: CSVTGVGTSTGELFF.

The chain combines TRBV7-6 with TRBJ2-5; 8 bases map to TRBD1. The J segment lost 1 base and the V segment lost 6 bases, leaving 13 bases of the junction unmatched. The CDR3 spans 17 residues. CDR1 SGHVS and CDR2 FNYEAQ come from the germline V gene. For the CDR3, the DNA is TGTGCCAGCAGTCCACCCAGGACAGGGCAAACCCAAGAGACCCAGTACTTC. This encodes CASSPPRTGQTQETQYF.

This chain uses TRBV3-1 (or the pseudogene TRBV3-2) with TRBJ2-2; D is perhaps TRBD2 (5 bases). The CDR3 has 16 amino acids. Germline V gene lookup returns CDR1 LGHDT and CDR2 YNNKEL (reference sequence). V was trimmed by 4 bases and J by 4 bases, leaving 16 bases between them. The CDR3 spells CASSPRGPRGTGELFF. The CDR3 DNA is TGTGCCAGCAGCCCCCGAGGCCCCCGGGGCACCGGGGAGCTGTTTTTT.

The CDR3 DNA follows: TGTGCCAGCAGTCCCCGTAGTCTCGGATTAGCGGGGGTTGCAGATACGCAGTATTTT. This sequence encodes CASSPRSLGLAGVADTQYF. The V gene is TRBV6-6, the J gene TRBJ2-3; 9 nucleotides align to TRBD2. Germline V lookup: CDR1 MNHNY, CDR2 SVGAGI (reference sequence). The CDR3 runs to 19 residues. Trimming removed 5 bases from V and 4 bases from J; junction bases left unmatched: 19.

V and J are TRBV6-5 and TRBJ1-5; 8 bases fit TRBD1. V lost 7 bases, J lost 4 bases, and 3 bases stayed unmatched. Germline CDR1 MNHEY, CDR2 SVGAGI. This CDR3 region has 13 residues. CDR3 loop: CASNYRGNQPQHF. The CDR3 coding sequence is TGTGCCAGCAACTACAGGGGGAATCAGCCCCAGCATTTT.